The 5 T cell receptor beta chains listed next were all sequenced from one sample in a study of blood T cell repertoires in COVID-19. The table came from immunoSEQ multiplex PCR; TCRdb's copy has only in-frame clones and leaves some out. The sample records some 130,000 clones, 85% to 90% being singletons. The sample taken for sequencing was peripheral blood. Receptor source: a man aged 55 to 69 with COVID-19, enrolled during active disease.

The chain has TRBV18 and TRBJ2-6; 7 nucleotides line up with TRBD1. Trimming at V came to 6 bases and at J to 0 bases, leaving 11 bases not matched to a gene. Germline CDR1 KGHSH, CDR2 LQKENI. CDR3 length: 18 residues. CDR3 in DNA: TGTGCCAGCTCGTATTTACAGGGGCCGTACTCTGGGGCCAACGTCCTGACTTTC. Translation gives CASSYLQGPYSGANVLTF.

V usage is TRBV7-2 and J usage is TRBJ2-3; 9 nucleotides match TRBD2. This CDR3 has 15 residues. Germline CDR1 is SGHTA and CDR2 is FQGNSA. V lost 6 bases to trimming and J lost 3 bases; unmatched junction nucleotides: 7. The CDR3 DNA follows: TGTGCCAGCAGTCACGCTAGCGGGGCTACAGATACGCAGTATTTT. Its translation is CASSHASGATDTQYF. Complete variable domain (other parts from reference TRBV7-2 and TRBJ2-3): GAGVSQSPSNKVTEKGKDVELRCDPISGHTALYWYRQSLGQGLEFLIYFQGNSAPDKSGLPSDRFSAERTGGSVSTLTIQRTQQEDSAVYLCASSHASGATDTQYFGPGTRLTVL.

This rearrangement joins TRBV19 to TRBJ1-5, with D maybe TRBD1 (5 bases). The germline V and J ends were trimmed by 2 bases and 4 bases, with 9 bases remaining between them. This CDR3 contains 14 residues. The germline CDR1 and CDR2 sequences are LNHDA and SQIVND (reference sequence). The CDR3 DNA follows: TGTGCCAGTAGTATACAGGGTTTTAATCAGCCCCAGCATTTT. Translating gives CASSIQGFNQPQHF.

The CDR3 region is CSGGTGAGETQYF. For the CDR3, the DNA is TGCAGCGGGGGGACAGGGGCCGGAGAGACCCAGTACTTC. This rearrangement joins TRBV29-1 to TRBJ2-5; 10 nucleotides align to TRBD1. The CDR3 has 13 amino acids. J lost 4 bases, V lost 7 bases, and 6 bases had no gene match. CDR1 and CDR2 (germline): SQVTM, ANQGSEA.

The rearrangement links TRBV5-1 to TRBJ1-2, with 12 bases aligning to TRBD1. The germline V gene has CDR1 SGHRS and CDR2 YFSETQ. The junction had 11 bases not matched to a gene; V was cut back by 7 bases and J by 4 bases. CDR3 length: 16 amino acids. The CDR3 protein is CASFPGQGARGYGYTF. In nucleotides, the CDR3 is TGCGCCAGCTTCCCGGGACAGGGGGCGCGAGGCTATGGCTACACCTTC. The full variable domain, completed using reference TRBV5-1 and TRBJ1-2, is KAGVTQTPRYLIKTRGQQVTLSCSPISGHRSVSWYQQTPGQGLQFLFEYFSETQRNKGNFPGRFSGRQFSNSRSEMNVSTLELGDSALYLCASFPGQGARGYGYTFGSGTRLTVV.